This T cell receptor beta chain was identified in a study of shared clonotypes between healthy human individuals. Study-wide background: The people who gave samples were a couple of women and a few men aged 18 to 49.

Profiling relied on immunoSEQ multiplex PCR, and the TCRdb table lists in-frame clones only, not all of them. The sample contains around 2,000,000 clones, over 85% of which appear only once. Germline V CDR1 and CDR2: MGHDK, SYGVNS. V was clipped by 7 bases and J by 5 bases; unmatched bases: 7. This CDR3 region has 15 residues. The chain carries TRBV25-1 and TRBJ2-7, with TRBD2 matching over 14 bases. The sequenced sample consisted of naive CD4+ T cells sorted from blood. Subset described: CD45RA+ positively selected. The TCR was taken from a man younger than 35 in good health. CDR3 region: CASTGTSGGVDEQYF. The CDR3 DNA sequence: TGTGCCAGCACTGGGACTAGCGGGGGAGTTGACGAGCAGTACTTC.